This T cell receptor (beta chain) was identified in a study of CD4 and CD8 cells across lung adenocarcinoma regions. As for this clonotype: The junction and the germline gene differ at one end; a read error may be behind it.

TCRdb re-called the PCR reads through MiXCR, storing one row per CDR3 protein. Of 22,000 or so distinct CDR3 sequences in the sample, about 54% were seen once. Sample: CD8+ T cells from the center of a lung tumor. This clonotype was obtained from a female donor with lung adenocarcinoma. The CD4 and CD8 labels of this study may be unreliable.

This CDR3 is CARGFGDSQPETQYF. As DNA, the CDR3 is TGTGCCAGGGGTTTTGGGGACAGTCAACCAGAGACGCAGTATTTC. V and J are TRBV27 and TRBJ2-5, with TRBD1 identical over 7 bases. Germline V gene sequence: CDR1 MNHEY, CDR2 SMNVEV (reference sequence). The CDR3 spans 15 residues.